This T cell receptor (beta chain) came from a study of CXCR3-negative and CXCR3-positive naive CD8 T cells. The overall study: The dataset comprises around 130 million TRB reads in total, with about 1.5 +/- 0.3 million reads per library. General study results and limits: Freshly isolated PBMCs were used in most assays, given partial CXCR3 loss after freezing. Similar TRBV-TRBJ gene usage was seen in naive CXCR3-negative and CXCR3-positive cells, but not in memory cells.

For this clonotype: Its antigen remains unknown.

UMI labels and 5' RACE were used to prepare the TRB cDNA libraries. From the 5' RACE reads, TCRdb lists one entry per CDR3 protein and no DNA. Recorded for this sample: 45,000 to 65,000 distinct CDR3 sequences. CDR3 size: 13 residues. Germline CDR1 and CDR2: SGHRS and YFSETQ. The chain couples TRBV5-1 to TRBJ1-1. The material sequenced was naive CXCR3- CD8+ T cells from blood. Subset reported: CD45RO-CCR7+CD27+CD95- naive CD8+ T cells lacking CXCR3 (TNR3-). This receptor was identified in a human donor in good health. Some clones in this sample may be carry-over from other donors' samples. The CDR3: CASSFDGDTEAFF.